A selection of T cell receptor beta chains follows, all from one sample in a study of T-cell memory formation after mild COVID-19. TCRdb itself ran the 5' RACE reads through MiXCR, one entry per CDR3 protein. The sample yields 300,000 to 400,000 distinct CDR3 sequences, 13% to 15% seen once. Sequencing was performed on PBMCs or a T cell subset sorted from them (not recorded which). The receptor set was obtained from a man younger than 30 who had mild COVID-19 (a few samples of this study predate the infection). Cell type and time point are not known. Both conserved end residues are part of each CDR3. The order of the fields is V gene, J gene, CDR3 length, D gene, clone size, CDR3 protein, CDR3 DNA. A D gene is named only where the DNA matches it firmly. Clone size is given for some rows only: seen once, a few or many times, or a class if the clone is expanded.

TRBV7-8	TRBJ2-3	18	TRBD2	few	CASSLTSGGGGSTDTQYF	TGTGCCAGCAGCCTTACTAGCGGGGGAGGTGGGAGCACAGATACGCAGTATTTT
TRBV7-2	TRBJ2-5	16	TRBD2	few	CASSLALTSGGETQYF	TGTGCCAGCAGCTTAGCGCTAACTAGCGGGGGAGAGACCCAGTACTTC
TRBV4-3	TRBJ2-1	14	NA	many	CASSPYSGGGEQFF	TGCGCCAGCAGCCCCTACTCAGGGGGAGGTGAGCAGTTCTTC
TRBV7-3	TRBJ2-3	12	NA	NA	CASTDIPDTQYF	TGTGCCAGCACTGACATCCCAGATACGCAGTATTTT
TRBV6-5	TRBJ2-1	15	TRBD1	few	CASSYGQGIINEQFF	TGTGCCAGCAGTTACGGACAGGGAATCATCAATGAGCAGTTCTTC
TRBV9	TRBJ2-1	11	NA	many	CASRGDGEQFF	TGTGCCAGCAGGGGAGACGGTGAGCAGTTCTTC
TRBV28	TRBJ2-4	15	TRBD2	few	CASSRAGGAKNIQYF	TGTGCCAGCAGCCGAGCGGGGGGAGCCAAAAACATTCAGTACTTC
TRBV19	TRBJ2-1	15	NA	few	CASDLGGSLYNEQFF	TGTGCCAGCGACTTAGGGGGGTCTCTCTACAATGAGCAGTTCTTC
TRBV10-3	TRBJ2-5	14	NA	few	CAISETGRGETQYF	TGTGCCATCAGTGAGACTGGCAGGGGTGAGACCCAGTACTTC
TRBV7-3	TRBJ1-4	14	TRBD1	few	CASSSSGGHEKLFF	TGTGCCAGCAGCTCATCAGGGGGCCATGAAAAACTGTTTTTT
TRBV7-3	TRBJ2-4	13	NA	NA	CASSLNREHIQYF	TGTGCCAGCAGCTTAAACAGGGAGCACATTCAGTACTTC
TRBV6-2/TRBV6-3	TRBJ2-1	11	NA	NA	CASSNANEQFF	TGTGCCAGCAGTAATGCCAATGAGCAGTTCTTC
TRBV6-5	TRBJ1-5	13	NA	NA	CASSYGGAQPQHF	TGTGCCAGCAGTTATGGGGGGGCTCAGCCCCAGCATTTT
TRBV2	TRBJ2-3	13	NA	NA	CATSEPFTDTQYF	TGTGCCACCTCAGAGCCCTTCACAGATACGCAGTATTTT
TRBV7-2	TRBJ2-1	15	TRBD2	few	CASTRLAGGLDEQFF	TGTGCCAGCACCAGACTAGCGGGGGGGCTTGATGAGCAGTTCTTC
TRBV4-1	TRBJ1-1	13	NA	NA	CASSQGVLSEAFF	TGCGCCAGCAGCCAAGGGGTATTGTCTGAAGCTTTCTTT
TRBV6-5	TRBJ2-3	13	NA	few	CASRVTDTDTQYF	TGTGCCAGCAGGGTGACAGATACAGATACGCAGTATTTT
TRBV29-1	TRBJ2-2	16	NA	few	CSVEDLSPGIGGELFF	TGCAGCGTTGAAGATCTTAGCCCAGGGATTGGCGGGGAGCTGTTTTTT
TRBV10-3	TRBJ1-2	14	NA	few	CAISDGGSRYGYTF	TGTGCCATCAGTGATGGGGGGTCGCGCTATGGCTACACCTTC
TRBV5-8	TRBJ2-7	16	NA	NA	CASSLGRSQVEGEQYF	TGTGCCAGCAGCTTGGGACGATCCCAAGTTGAGGGCGAGCAGTACTTC
TRBV13	TRBJ2-1	13	TRBD2	few	CASSIGLAAEQFF	TGTGCCAGCAGCATAGGACTAGCGGCTGAGCAGTTCTTC
TRBV7-9	TRBJ2-5	14	TRBD2	NA	CASSSRTSGQAQYF	TGTGCCAGCAGCTCCAGGACTAGCGGCCAAGCCCAGTACTTC